This TCR beta chain is drawn from a study of blood T cells in healthy people across ages. Next came a second PCR, run for about 7 to 12 cycles, which used a sample-barcoded 5' primer along with a J-beta primer mix. TCRdb itself ran the 5' RACE reads through MiXCR, one entry per CDR3 protein. Counted here are more than 650,000 distinct CDR3 sequences, about 24% occurring once; the ten biggest clones make up under 25%. The germline V gene has CDR1 DFQATT and CDR2 SNEGSKA (reference sequence). The V end was cut by 4 bases, the J end by 0 bases, with 10 bases between. The CDR3 has 14 amino acids. Sequenced: blood. V is TRBV20-1 and J is TRBJ1-3; D gene ambiguous. The TCR comes from a man in his 70s in good health. CDR3 sequence (DNA): TGCAGTGCTACCCATGTGAGCTCTGGAAACACCATATATTTT. This sequence encodes CSATHVSSGNTIYF.